These T cell receptor beta chains were read from a single sample in a study of blood T cell repertoires in COVID-19. Profiling relied on immunoSEQ multiplex PCR, and the TCRdb table lists in-frame clones only, not all of them. Among about 190,000 clones listed, around four fifths were seen once. Sequenced material: peripheral blood. These receptors were collected from a human donor in a cohort sampled during active COVID-19. The CDR3 runs from the conserved cysteine through the conserved F or W. The D gene is left open where the match is weak. Clone size is not always given. Where it is, it says once, few, many or a class for expanded clones.

j_gene,v_gene,len,abundance,d_gene,CDR3aa,CDR3nt
TRBJ1-6,TRBV2,14,.,TRBD1,CASTLDRVNSPLHF,TGTGCCAGCACCCTTGACAGGGTTAATTCACCCCTCCACTTT
TRBJ2-5,TRBV19,10,.,TRBD2,CASGGETQYF,TGTGCCAGCGGGGGGGAGACCCAGTACTTC
TRBJ2-2,TRBV19,15,.,.,CASNHPGRVAGELFF,TGTGCCAGTAACCATCCAGGGCGCGTGGCCGGGGAGCTGTTTTTT
TRBJ2-3,TRBV10-1,12,.,.,CASSGEQTTQYF,TGCGCCAGCAGTGGGGAGCAGACTACGCAGTATTTT
TRBJ2-7,TRBV27,14,.,TRBD1,CASRRQGGSYEQYF,TGTGCCAGCCGGAGACAGGGGGGATCCTACGAGCAGTACTTC
TRBJ1-6,TRBV5-1,17,.,.,CASSLAQGLSYNSPLHF,TGCGCCAGCAGCTTGGCACAGGGTCTTTCCTATAATTCACCCCTCCACTTT
TRBJ1-6,TRBV18,14,.,.,CASSPGGDDSPLHF,TGTGCCAGCTCACCTGGAGGGGATGATTCACCCCTCCACTTT
TRBJ2-1,TRBV29-1,12,.,TRBD1,CSVQGAWNEQFF,TGCAGCGTTCAGGGGGCTTGGAATGAGCAGTTCTTC
TRBJ1-1,TRBV21-1,11,once,.,CAPPGNTEAFF,TGTGCCCCGCCGGGGAACACTGAAGCTTTCTTT
TRBJ2-3,TRBV7-9,14,.,.,CASSFTTSTDTQYF,TGTGCCAGCAGCTTCACTACTAGCACAGATACGCAGTATTTT
TRBJ2-2,TRBV12-3/TRBV12-4,13,.,.,CASSPQSLGELFF,TGTGCCAGCAGTCCTCAGTCCCTCGGGGAGCTGTTTTTT
TRBJ1-3,TRBV7-2,16,.,.,CASSLVAGYAGNTIYF,TGTGCCAGCAGCTTAGTGGCAGGGTATGCTGGAAACACCATATATTTT
TRBJ2-5,TRBV24-1,13,.,TRBD1,CATSEGARETQYF,TGTGCCACCAGCGAGGGGGCGAGAGAGACCCAGTACTTC
TRBJ1-6,TRBV19,14,.,.,CASSIGLMASPLHF,TGTGCCAGTAGTATAGGTTTAATGGCTTCACCCCTCCACTTT
TRBJ1-2,TRBV6-4,14,.,.,CASSATLHGYGYTF,TGTGCCAGCAGTGCAACTCTTCACGGCTATGGCTACACCTTC
TRBJ2-1,TRBV7-8,13,.,.,CASSLGWRDEQFF,TGTGCCAGCAGCTTAGGTTGGAGGGATGAGCAGTTCTTC
TRBJ2-2,TRBV7-9,16,.,.,CASSARIQGSSGELFF,TGTGCCAGCAGCGCTCGGATTCAGGGGAGTTCCGGGGAGCTGTTTTTT
TRBJ2-1,TRBV7-8,14,few,TRBD2,CASSPGTTYNEQFF,TGTGCCAGCAGCCCCGGGACTACCTACAATGAGCAGTTCTTC
TRBJ1-2,TRBV29-1,13,.,.,CSVGAGDWYGYTF,TGCAGCGTTGGGGCGGGGGACTGGTATGGCTACACCTTC
TRBJ1-3,TRBV5-1,14,.,.,CASSLQGFGNTIYF,TGCGCCAGCAGCTTACAGGGATTTGGAAACACCATATATTTT
TRBJ1-2,TRBV11-2,17,.,TRBD1,CASSLFQGAYINYGYTF,TGTGCCAGCAGCTTATTCCAGGGGGCCTATATTAACTATGGCTACACCTTC
TRBJ1-1,TRBV6-2/TRBV6-3,15,.,.,CASSYVRGRVREAFF,TGTGCCAGCAGTTACGTCAGGGGCCGGGTCCGTGAAGCTTTCTTT
TRBJ2-2,TRBV2,13,.,.,CASQTDNTGELFF,TGTGCCAGCCAAACAGATAACACCGGGGAGCTGTTTTTT
TRBJ2-3,TRBV5-8,17,few,TRBD1,CASSATGGPSRTDTQYF,TGTGCCAGCAGCGCGACAGGGGGCCCGTCCCGCACAGATACGCAGTATTTT
TRBJ2-1,TRBV20-1,11,once,.,CSAIAINEQFF,TGCAGTGCTATAGCGATCAATGAGCAGTTCTTC
TRBJ2-7,TRBV4-1,15,once,.,CASSPNPTRSGEQYF,TGCGCCAGCAGCCCAAACCCGACTAGGTCGGGCGAGCAGTACTTC
TRBJ1-5,TRBV2,14,.,.,CASSVGGLNQPQHF,TGTGCCAGCAGTGTTGGTGGGCTCAATCAGCCCCAGCATTTT
TRBJ2-1,TRBV18,17,.,.,CASSPSGTSPSYNEQFF,TGTGCCAGCTCACCGTCCGGGACATCACCCTCCTACAATGAGCAGTTCTTC
TRBJ2-1,TRBV14,15,.,TRBD2,CASSRLAGVHNEQFF,TGTGCCAGCAGCCGACTAGCGGGAGTTCACAATGAGCAGTTCTTC
TRBJ1-2,TRBV28,13,.,.,CASSLTGNYGYTF,TGTGCCAGCAGTTTAACCGGTAACTATGGCTACACCTTC
TRBJ2-3,TRBV11-2,14,.,TRBD2,CASSLRGVTDTQYF,TGTGCCAGCAGCTTACGGGGGGTCACAGATACGCAGTATTTT
TRBJ1-1,TRBV6-6,14,.,.,CASSYGALNTEAFF,TGTGCCAGCAGTTACGGGGCTTTGAACACTGAAGCTTTCTTT
TRBJ2-3,TRBV6-5,14,.,TRBD2,CASSYGGGTDTQYF,TGTGCCAGCAGTTACGGCGGGGGTACAGATACGCAGTATTTT
TRBJ2-5,TRBV4-1,14,.,.,CASSQEFIQETQYF,TGCGCCAGCAGCCAAGAATTTATTCAAGAGACCCAGTACTTC
TRBJ1-2,TRBV6-5,15,once,.,CASSLSYRANYGYTF,TGTGCCAGCAGCCTTTCATACAGAGCTAACTATGGCTACACCTTC
TRBJ1-2,TRBV3-1/TRBV3-2,14,.,.,CASSLEGVPYGYTF,TGTGCCAGCAGCTTAGAAGGGGTACCATATGGCTACACCTTC
TRBJ2-7,TRBV3-1/TRBV3-2,13,.,.,CASSPLRGAEQYF,TGTGCCAGCAGCCCTTTGCGGGGAGCCGAGCAGTACTTC
TRBJ1-5,TRBV28,17,.,.,CASSKWRTGFSNQPQHF,TGTGCCAGCAGCAAATGGCGTACAGGGTTCAGCAATCAGCCCCAGCATTTT
TRBJ2-1,TRBV2,14,.,.,CASSEKRSYNEQFF,TGTGCCAGCAGTGAGAAGCGGTCCTACAATGAGCAGTTCTTC
TRBJ1-2,TRBV5-6,13,.,TRBD1,CASSFTGVRGYTF,TGTGCCAGCAGCTTTACAGGGGTGCGTGGCTACACCTTC
TRBJ2-6,TRBV10-3,13,.,.,CAISSAGANVLTF,TGTGCCATCAGTTCCGCTGGGGCCAACGTCCTGACTTTC
TRBJ1-1,TRBV3-1/TRBV3-2,14,.,.,CASSQQGGGTEAFF,TGTGCCAGCAGCCAACAGGGAGGGGGCACTGAAGCTTTCTTT
TRBJ1-6,TRBV3-1/TRBV3-2,14,.,.,CASSQGDWSSPLHF,TGTGCCAGCAGCCAAGGGGACTGGTCTTCACCCCTCCACTTT
TRBJ2-7,TRBV7-9,14,.,TRBD1,CASSLHGTGEGQYF,TGTGCCAGCAGCTTACACGGGACAGGGGAAGGGCAGTACTTC
TRBJ1-4,TRBV2,12,.,.,CASRGTYEKLFF,TGTGCCAGCAGGGGGACATATGAAAAACTGTTTTTT
TRBJ1-1,TRBV19,14,once,.,CASSIQGGNTEAFF,TGTGCCAGTAGTATCCAGGGTGGGAACACTGAAGCTTTCTTT
TRBJ1-2,TRBV5-1,13,.,.,CASSLQGTYGYTF,TGCGCCAGCAGCTTGCAGGGGACCTATGGCTACACCTTC
TRBJ2-6,TRBV19,15,.,.,CASSVRSSGANVLTF,TGTGCCAGTAGTGTCAGAAGCTCTGGGGCCAACGTCCTGACTTTC